A selection of T cell receptor beta chains follows, all from one sample in a study of T-cell reconstitution after alpha-beta-depleted transplantation in children. From the PCR reads, TCRdb called clonotypes with MiXCR, one entry per CDR3 protein. The data contain 350,000 to 500,000 distinct CDR3 sequences, around two fifths of them singletons. The sequencing used PBMCs, collected before TCRalphabeta/CD19-depleted stem cell transplant. Every receptor here comes from a girl aged 2 to 9 with aplastic anemia, due to receive a stem cell transplant. Each CDR3 is given with its conserved first and last residue. Fields, in order: J gene, V gene, clone size, D gene, CDR3 DNA, CDR3 protein. The D gene is left open where the match is weak. Some rows mark clone size as missing; the rest say once, few, many or name a class of expanded clone.

j_gene: TRBJ2-7
v_gene: TRBV3-1
abundance: NA
d_gene: TRBD2
CDR3nt: TGTGCCAGCAGCCGGACTAGCGACAACGAGCAGTACTTC
CDR3aa: CASSRTSDNEQYF

j_gene: TRBJ1-1
v_gene: TRBV12-5
abundance: NA
d_gene: NA
CDR3nt: TGTGCTAGTGGTTTCACAGGGAACACTGAAGCTTTCTTT
CDR3aa: CASGFTGNTEAFF

j_gene: TRBJ2-3
v_gene: TRBV5-1
abundance: NA
d_gene: TRBD2
CDR3nt: TGCGCCAGCAGCTTTCGAGCGGGAGAAACAGATACGCAGTATTTT
CDR3aa: CASSFRAGETDTQYF

j_gene: TRBJ2-2
v_gene: TRBV9
abundance: NA
d_gene: TRBD1
CDR3nt: TGTGCCAGCAGCGCCCCCGGGACAGGGGATCACGGGGAGCTGTTTTTT
CDR3aa: CASSAPGTGDHGELFF

j_gene: TRBJ1-6
v_gene: TRBV9
abundance: many
d_gene: NA
CDR3nt: TGTGCCAGCAGCGTAGCTGGAGGGGGAGGTTCACCCCTCCACTTT
CDR3aa: CASSVAGGGGSPLHF

j_gene: TRBJ2-3
v_gene: TRBV20-1
abundance: many
d_gene: TRBD2
CDR3nt: TGCAGTGCGTTGACTAGCGGTACCACAGATACGCAGTATTTT
CDR3aa: CSALTSGTTDTQYF

j_gene: TRBJ1-5
v_gene: TRBV15
abundance: NA
d_gene: TRBD1
CDR3nt: TGTGCCACCAGCGGGGGGGGACAGGGCGTCCAGCCCCAGCATTTT
CDR3aa: CATSGGGQGVQPQHF

j_gene: TRBJ2-7
v_gene: TRBV12-3/TRBV12-4
abundance: NA
d_gene: NA
CDR3nt: TGTGCCAGCAGTTTTGCTAAGCACGAGCAGTACTTC
CDR3aa: CASSFAKHEQYF

j_gene: TRBJ2-7
v_gene: TRBV15
abundance: many
d_gene: NA
CDR3nt: TGTGCCACGGGACGGGCGATGAACGAGCAGTACTTC
CDR3aa: CATGRAMNEQYF

j_gene: TRBJ2-2
v_gene: TRBV6-1
abundance: NA
d_gene: TRBD2
CDR3nt: TGTGCCAGCTACCCGAGGGAGGGAGGGACCGGGGAGCTGTTTTTT
CDR3aa: CASYPREGGTGELFF

j_gene: TRBJ1-1
v_gene: TRBV30
abundance: few
d_gene: TRBD1
CDR3nt: TGTGCCTGGAGTCCGTGGACAGGGGGCACTGAAGCTTTCTTT
CDR3aa: CAWSPWTGGTEAFF

j_gene: TRBJ2-1
v_gene: TRBV9
abundance: NA
d_gene: TRBD2
CDR3nt: TGTGCCAGCAGCGTAGACGGGAGGAATGAGCAGTTCTTC
CDR3aa: CASSVDGRNEQFF

j_gene: TRBJ2-2
v_gene: TRBV12-3/TRBV12-4
abundance: NA
d_gene: TRBD1
CDR3nt: TGTGCCACCGTACAGGGGGTCGGCACCGGGGAGCTGTTTTTT
CDR3aa: CATVQGVGTGELFF

j_gene: TRBJ2-1
v_gene: TRBV7-9
abundance: many
d_gene: TRBD1
CDR3nt: TGTGCCAGCACCACTACAGGGGGACCAGGGAATGAGCAGTTCTTC
CDR3aa: CASTTTGGPGNEQFF

j_gene: TRBJ2-7
v_gene: TRBV20-1
abundance: many
d_gene: NA
CDR3nt: TGCAGTGCAAGGGGCGACTCCTACGAGCAGTACTTC
CDR3aa: CSARGDSYEQYF

j_gene: TRBJ2-1
v_gene: TRBV4-3
abundance: NA
d_gene: NA
CDR3nt: TGCGCCAGCAGCCAAGATGACAGGACGCCGCAGTCCTTC
CDR3aa: CASSQDDRTPQSF

j_gene: TRBJ2-3
v_gene: TRBV12-3/TRBV12-4
abundance: NA
d_gene: TRBD2
CDR3nt: TGTGCCAGCAGTTTAGCGGTAGGGCTAGCGGGGGCGAGAGATACGCAGTATTTT
CDR3aa: CASSLAVGLAGARDTQYF

j_gene: TRBJ2-7
v_gene: TRBV29-1
abundance: NA
d_gene: NA
CDR3nt: TGCAGCGTTGGGCTCAGCACGAAGCCCGACGAGCAGTACTTC
CDR3aa: CSVGLSTKPDEQYF

j_gene: TRBJ2-3
v_gene: TRBV11-2
abundance: NA
d_gene: TRBD2
CDR3nt: TGTGCCAGCAGCGCCCGGGAGAGGAGCTTGGGCGGGAGGGTAGATACGCAGTATTTT
CDR3aa: CASSARERSLGGRVDTQYF

j_gene: TRBJ2-1
v_gene: TRBV11-2
abundance: few
d_gene: NA
CDR3nt: TGTGCCAGCAGCTTTTCAATGGGCAATGAGCAGTTCTTC
CDR3aa: CASSFSMGNEQFF

j_gene: TRBJ2-3
v_gene: TRBV5-6
abundance: NA
d_gene: NA
CDR3nt: TGTGCCAGCAGCCCAAGTTTCGGGGGTACGCAGTATTTT
CDR3aa: CASSPSFGGTQYF

j_gene: TRBJ2-3
v_gene: TRBV20-1
abundance: many
d_gene: NA
CDR3nt: TGCAGCGCCGGGGCCGACGGCACAGATACGCAGTATTTT
CDR3aa: CSAGADGTDTQYF

j_gene: TRBJ2-3
v_gene: TRBV4-1
abundance: NA
d_gene: TRBD2
CDR3nt: TGCGCCAGCAGCCAATTCGGACTAGGCAGAGCCACAGATACGCAGTATTTT
CDR3aa: CASSQFGLGRATDTQYF

j_gene: TRBJ2-7
v_gene: TRBV7-2
abundance: many
d_gene: NA
CDR3nt: TGTGCCAGCAGCTTAAGTATAGGTAGGGCGTACGAGCAGTACTTC
CDR3aa: CASSLSIGRAYEQYF

j_gene: TRBJ2-7
v_gene: TRBV20-1
abundance: NA
d_gene: TRBD2
CDR3nt: TGCAGTGCTACGTCGCGGGAGAGGTCCTACGAGCAGTACTTC
CDR3aa: CSATSRERSYEQYF

j_gene: TRBJ1-5
v_gene: TRBV6-1
abundance: NA
d_gene: TRBD1
CDR3nt: TGTGCCAGCAGTGGGACAGGATATAGCAATCAGCCCCAGCATTTT
CDR3aa: CASSGTGYSNQPQHF

j_gene: TRBJ2-3
v_gene: TRBV4-2
abundance: NA
d_gene: NA
CDR3nt: TGTGCCAGCAGCCAAGAGACGGGGGCCGATACGCAGTATTTT
CDR3aa: CASSQETGADTQYF

j_gene: TRBJ2-7
v_gene: TRBV6-5
abundance: NA
d_gene: NA
CDR3nt: TGTGCCAGCAGTTACCTCAAGGGTGCCGAGCAGTACTTC
CDR3aa: CASSYLKGAEQYF

j_gene: TRBJ2-3
v_gene: TRBV28
abundance: few
d_gene: NA
CDR3nt: TGTGCCAGCAGTCCGACAGGTTGGACAGATACGCAGTATTTT
CDR3aa: CASSPTGWTDTQYF

j_gene: TRBJ2-5
v_gene: TRBV27
abundance: few
d_gene: NA
CDR3nt: TGTGCCAGCAGTTCCGGGCCGTCGACGGGTTCGTGGGAGACCCAGTACTTC
CDR3aa: CASSSGPSTGSWETQYF

j_gene: TRBJ2-2
v_gene: TRBV4-3
abundance: many
d_gene: NA
CDR3nt: TGCGCCAGCAGCCAACTAGCTAACACCGGGGAGCTGTTTTTT
CDR3aa: CASSQLANTGELFF

j_gene: TRBJ2-1
v_gene: TRBV28
abundance: many
d_gene: NA
CDR3nt: TGTGCCAGTACGGGGACTTTCTACAATGAGCAGTTCTTC
CDR3aa: CASTGTFYNEQFF

j_gene: TRBJ2-7
v_gene: TRBV27
abundance: NA
d_gene: TRBD1
CDR3nt: TGTGCCAGCAGGGAAAGGGGGACAGGGGTCGGGGAGCAGTACTTC
CDR3aa: CASRERGTGVGEQYF

j_gene: TRBJ1-1
v_gene: TRBV6-1
abundance: many
d_gene: NA
CDR3nt: TGTGCCAGCAGTGAAGTAATGAACACTGAAGCTTTCTTT
CDR3aa: CASSEVMNTEAFF

j_gene: TRBJ1-1
v_gene: TRBV20-1
abundance: NA
d_gene: TRBD1
CDR3nt: TGCAGTGCTAGAGAAGGGGGCCAGGCGCAGGCTTTCTTT
CDR3aa: CSAREGGQAQAFF

j_gene: TRBJ2-7
v_gene: TRBV11-1
abundance: few
d_gene: TRBD2
CDR3nt: TGTGCCAGCAGCTTAGGGGGACTAGCGGGAACCTACAACTCCTACGAGCAGTACTTC
CDR3aa: CASSLGGLAGTYNSYEQYF

j_gene: TRBJ2-7
v_gene: TRBV12-3/TRBV12-4
abundance: many
d_gene: TRBD2
CDR3nt: TGTGCCAGCAGTTTGTGGGGACTAGCGGGGCAGGAGCAGTACTTC
CDR3aa: CASSLWGLAGQEQYF

j_gene: TRBJ1-2
v_gene: TRBV29-1
abundance: NA
d_gene: TRBD1
CDR3nt: TGCAGCGTTGAAGATGGACAGGGGGGTTACTATGGCTACACCTTC
CDR3aa: CSVEDGQGGYYGYTF

j_gene: TRBJ2-3
v_gene: TRBV27
abundance: NA
d_gene: NA
CDR3nt: TGTGCCAGCAGTCCACAGGGCTCCACCCGCACAGATACGCAGTATTTT
CDR3aa: CASSPQGSTRTDTQYF

j_gene: TRBJ2-5
v_gene: TRBV5-1
abundance: once
d_gene: NA
CDR3nt: TGCGCCACCAGGAGCGGGCAAGAGACCCAGTACTTC
CDR3aa: CATRSGQETQYF

j_gene: TRBJ1-2
v_gene: TRBV20-1
abundance: many
d_gene: TRBD1
CDR3nt: TGCAGTGCTCAAAGGACAGGGGACTATGGCTACACCTTC
CDR3aa: CSAQRTGDYGYTF

j_gene: TRBJ2-7
v_gene: TRBV7-2
abundance: many
d_gene: TRBD2
CDR3nt: TGTGCCAGCAGCTTTGGGGAATACCGGGGGGGCGACGGGAAGGCCGAGCAGTACTTC
CDR3aa: CASSFGEYRGGDGKAEQYF

j_gene: TRBJ1-3
v_gene: TRBV7-2
abundance: NA
d_gene: NA
CDR3nt: TGTGCCAGCAGTGAGGAGCGAAACACCATATATTTT
CDR3aa: CASSEERNTIYF

j_gene: TRBJ2-3
v_gene: TRBV20-1
abundance: many
d_gene: TRBD2
CDR3nt: TGCAGTGCCGGACTAGGCCCCCCAGATACGCAGTATTTT
CDR3aa: CSAGLGPPDTQYF

j_gene: TRBJ1-5
v_gene: TRBV28
abundance: few
d_gene: TRBD1
CDR3nt: TGTGCCAGCAGTACTCAAAAGACAGGGGGCAATCAGCCCCAGCATTTT
CDR3aa: CASSTQKTGGNQPQHF

j_gene: TRBJ2-5
v_gene: TRBV7-6
abundance: NA
d_gene: TRBD2
CDR3nt: TGTGCCAGCAGCTCGGCGGGAGGGCGAGAGACCCAGTACTTC
CDR3aa: CASSSAGGRETQYF

j_gene: TRBJ2-4
v_gene: TRBV20-1
abundance: NA
d_gene: TRBD2
CDR3nt: TGCAGTGCTAGTCTTGCGGGAGTGAACATTCAGTACTTC
CDR3aa: CSASLAGVNIQYF

j_gene: TRBJ2-7
v_gene: TRBV29-1
abundance: NA
d_gene: NA
CDR3nt: NA
CDR3aa: CSVGRGTSAVEQYF

j_gene: TRBJ2-1
v_gene: TRBV4-1
abundance: NA
d_gene: NA
CDR3nt: TGCGCCAGCAGCCAAGAACTCCACGAGATGGATGAGCAGTTCTTC
CDR3aa: CASSQELHEMDEQFF

j_gene: TRBJ1-1
v_gene: TRBV5-1
abundance: once
d_gene: NA
CDR3nt: TGCGCCAGCAGCTTGGCCGCTGGGGTGAACACTGAAGCTTTCTTT
CDR3aa: CASSLAAGVNTEAFF

j_gene: TRBJ2-3
v_gene: TRBV24-1
abundance: NA
d_gene: NA
CDR3nt: TGTGCCACCAGTGATCCCCGCGCCACAGATACGCAGTATTTT
CDR3aa: CATSDPRATDTQYF

j_gene: TRBJ2-2
v_gene: TRBV5-1
abundance: few
d_gene: TRBD1
CDR3nt: TGCGCCAGCAGCTCAACCGGGACAGGGGACACCGGGGAGCTGTTTTTT
CDR3aa: CASSSTGTGDTGELFF

j_gene: TRBJ2-1
v_gene: TRBV13
abundance: NA
d_gene: TRBD2
CDR3nt: TGTGCCAGCAGCTCACCGGGACTAGCGGGGGATAATGAGCAGTTCTTC
CDR3aa: CASSSPGLAGDNEQFF